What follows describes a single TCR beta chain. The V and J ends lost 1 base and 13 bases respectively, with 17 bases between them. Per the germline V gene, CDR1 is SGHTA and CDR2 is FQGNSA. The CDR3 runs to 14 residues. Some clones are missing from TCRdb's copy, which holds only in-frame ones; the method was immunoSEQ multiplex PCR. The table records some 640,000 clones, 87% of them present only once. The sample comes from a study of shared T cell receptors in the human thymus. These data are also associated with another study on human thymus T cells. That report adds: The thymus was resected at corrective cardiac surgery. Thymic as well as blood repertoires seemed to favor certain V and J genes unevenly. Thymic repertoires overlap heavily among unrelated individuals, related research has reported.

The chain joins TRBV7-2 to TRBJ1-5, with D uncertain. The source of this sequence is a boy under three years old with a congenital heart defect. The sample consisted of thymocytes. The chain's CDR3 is CASSLGSTATKQHF. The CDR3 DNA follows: TGTGCCAGCAGCTTAGGCTCCACAGCTACCAAGCAGCATTTT.